This entry lists 28 T cell receptor beta chains sequenced from one sample in a study of T cell changes during pregnancy in multiple sclerosis (dated 2019 in TCRdb). Libraries were made using the immunoSEQ multiplex PCR assay. The source is immuneACCESS, and TCRdb retained only in-frame sequences with V and J called. Part of the clones is not carried over; for the studies checked, unresolved V genes explain less than half of this, and the remainder is unexplained. This sample lists 30,000 to 45,000 clones; 90% to 95% were detected once. The top ten constitute 0.47% of the sample. The sequences come from CD4+ T cells from peripheral blood mononuclear cells, collected after pregnancy. All receptors come from a female donor with multiple sclerosis, enrolled in a pregnancy study.

V is TRBV7-6 and J is TRBJ2-1; the match to TRBD2 covers 12 bases. Trimming cost V 4 bases and J 6 bases; bases outside gene matches: 7. This CDR3 is 16 amino acids long. The germline gives CDR1 SGHVS, CDR2 FNYEAQ. The CDR3 sequence: CASSSERTSGVNEQFF. Here the CDR3 DNA reads TGTGCCAGCAGCTCGGAAAGGACTAGCGGGGTCAATGAGCAGTTCTTC. Full variable domain (rest looked up from reference TRBV7-6 and TRBJ2-1): GAGVSQSPRYKVTKRGQDVALRCDPISGHVSLYWYRQALGQGPEFLTYFNYEAQQDKSGLPNDRFSAERPEGSISTLTIQRTEQRDSAMYRCASSSERTSGVNEQFFGPGTRLTVL.

The chain employs TRBV18 and TRBJ2-7; 12 bases are a match to TRBD1. V gave up 6 bases and J gave up 7 bases; unmatched junction bases: 13. This CDR3 is 16 amino acids long. Germline V gene data show CDR1 as KGHSH and CDR2 as LQKENI. CDR3 sequence reads: CASSPPGTGGALEQYF. The CDR3 region has the DNA TGTGCCAGCTCCCCGCCCGGGACAGGGGGCGCGTTAGAGCAGTACTTC.

The chain recombines TRBV4-1 with TRBJ1-1; D call uncertain. Trimming removed 0 bases from V and 1 base from J, with 9 bases in between. The CDR3 has 15 residues. The germline V gene encodes CDR1 MGHRA and CDR2 YSYEKL. The CDR3 DNA reads as TGCGCCAGCAGCCAAGACGAGGTGGGGAACACTGAAGCTTTCTTT. Its translation: CASSQDEVGNTEAFF.

This clone was observed a single time. Compared with germline, one end of the junction differs, possibly owing to a read error. The sample contains more than one DNA sequence encoding this CDR3. CDR3 sequence (DNA): TGTGCCAGCAGCTTGGCCGGGGTATTCGGGTATGGCTACACTTTC. Amino acids: CASSLAGVFGYGYTF. V and J are TRBV5-6 and TRBJ1-2; D remains unclear. This CDR3 is built from 15 residues. Germline CDR1 reads SGHDT; CDR2 reads YYEEEE.

The chain recombines TRBV19 with TRBJ1-1; TRBD1 might be the D (5 bases). V lost 4 bases to trimming and J lost 4 bases, with 16 bases between them. CDR1 and CDR2 (germline): LNHDA, SQIVND (reference sequence). CDR3 length: 15 amino acids. DNA of the CDR3: TGTGCCAGTAGTACGGGACCCCCGCGGGGCACTGAAGCTTTCTTT. Translated, it gives CASSTGPPRGTEAFF.

This clone was counted once. V gene TRBV10-2 combines with J gene TRBJ2-3, with 9 bases identical to TRBD1. Germline V gene lookup returns CDR1 WSHSY and CDR2 SAAADI. There are 15 residues in the CDR3. The J segment lost 3 bases and the V segment lost 10 bases, leaving 11 bases of the junction unmatched. CDR3 residues: CATGPGQGFTDTQYF. CDR3 DNA sequence: TGCGCCACCGGCCCGGGACAGGGTTTTACAGATACGCAGTATTTT.

This chain uses TRBV7-3 with TRBJ2-3; 9 bases map to TRBD2. The V segment lost 2 bases and the J segment 5 bases; nucleotides outside the gene matches: 5. CDR3 length: 15 residues. The germline V gene has CDR1 SGHTA and CDR2 FQGTGA. The DNA of the CDR3 is TGTGCCAGCAGCTTACTTAGCGGGAGTATAGATACGCAGTATTTT. It is translated as CASSLLSGSIDTQYF.

CDR3 sequence (DNA): TGCGCCAGCAGCCAAGATGGTCGGGAGCCAGATACGCAGTATTTT. This codes for CASSQDGREPDTQYF. This chain joins TRBV4-1 and TRBJ2-3; a possible D gene is TRBD2 (6 bases). CDR1 and CDR2 from the germline V gene are MGHRA and YSYEKL. This CDR3 has 15 residues. V was pared by 0 bases and J by 4 bases, with 11 bases between.

This clone was recorded only once. V gene TRBV15 combines with J gene TRBJ1-4; D unclear. The CDR3 loop spans 15 amino acids. Germline CDR1 is LNHNV and CDR2 is YYDKDF (reference sequence). V dropped 0 bases and J dropped 7 bases, with 12 bases sitting between them. CDR3 loop: CATSRDRNRGEKLFF. The CDR3 DNA reads as TGTGCCACCAGCAGAGATCGGAACCGCGGTGAAAAACTGTTTTTT.

The V and J genes are TRBV10-2 and TRBJ2-3; 7 bases agree with TRBD2. The germline V gene has CDR1 WSHSY and CDR2 SAAADI. The trim removed 0 bases at V and 4 bases at J, leaving 10 bases unmatched. The CDR3 covers 17 residues. The CDR3 loop is CASSESGLGLSPDTQYF. The DNA for the CDR3 is TGCGCCAGCAGTGAGTCGGGTCTGGGACTATCCCCAGATACGCAGTATTTT.

The V call is TRBV7-2, the J call TRBJ2-5, with 11 bases matching TRBD1. After removal of 5 bases from V and 2 bases from J, the junction contained 1 base not matched to a gene. The V gene's germline CDR1 is SGHTA and CDR2 FQGNSA. This CDR3 contains 14 residues. For the CDR3, the DNA is TGTGCCAGCAGCAGGGACAGGGGGCAAGAGACCCAGTACTTC. Translation gives CASSRDRGQETQYF. The variable domain in full, with the rest retrieved from reference TRBV7-2 and TRBJ2-5, is GAGVSQSPSNKVTEKGKDVELRCDPISGHTALYWYRQSLGQGLEFLIYFQGNSAPDKSGLPSDRFSAERTGGSVSTLTIQRTQQEDSAVYLCASSRDRGQETQYFGPGTRLLVL.

The rearrangement joins TRBV15 to TRBJ1-5; TRBD1 might be the D (5 bases). V was cut by 3 bases and J by 6 bases, with 15 bases left in between. CDR1 is LNHNV, CDR2 YYDKDF, per germline (reference sequence). There are 15 residues in the CDR3. CDR3 protein: CATSSAATGGQPQHF. In nucleotides, the CDR3 is TGTGCCACCAGCAGTGCCGCGACCGGGGGTCAGCCCCAGCATTTT.

The DNA of the CDR3 is TGTGCCTGGAGTGTAAGGGGCCTGGGGGGTGGCTATGGCTACACCTTC. Amino acid sequence: CAWSVRGLGGGYGYTF. The V gene is TRBV30, the J gene TRBJ1-2, with D possibly TRBD1 on 5 matching bases. The ends were cut back, 0 bases at V and 4 bases at J, with 18 bases in the middle. Germline V gene data show CDR1 as GTSNPN and CDR2 as SVGIG (reference sequence). This CDR3 has 16 amino acids.

The chain is built from TRBV29-1 and TRBJ2-3; D perhaps matches TRBD1 (5 bases). The V and J ends lost 5 bases and 4 bases respectively, with 13 bases between them. Per the germline V gene, CDR1 is SQVTM and CDR2 is ANQGSEA. The CDR3 loop spans 13 amino acids. As DNA, the CDR3 is TGCAGCGTTCCTGCTGCAGGGTCAGATACGCAGTATTTT. Translating gives CSVPAAGSDTQYF.

The rearrangement links TRBV11-2 to TRBJ2-3, with 8 bases matching TRBD2. Germline V gene data show CDR1 as SGHAT and CDR2 as FQNNGV. Losses at the gene ends were 1 base for V and 1 base for J; bases not matched to a gene: 7. This CDR3 is built from 17 residues. The CDR3: CASSLVLSGAGTDTQYF. As DNA, the CDR3 is TGTGCCAGCAGCTTAGTTCTTAGCGGGGCAGGCACAGATACGCAGTATTTT.

The chain has TRBV9 and TRBJ2-5; possible D gene TRBD1, 5 bases. The CDR3 length is 16 residues. Trimming took off 4 bases at V and 1 base at J, with 17 bases between the two ends. Germline CDR1 SGDLS, CDR2 YYNGEE. CDR3 nucleotides: TGTGCCAGCAGCCCTGAGACCCAAGGGGCCCAAGAGACCCAGTACTTC. Translation: CASSPETQGAQETQYF.

The chain joins TRBV6-6 to TRBJ2-2; D is unclear. Germline-derived CDR1 and CDR2 are MNHNY and SVGAGI (reference sequence). The CDR3 sequence is 12 residues long. V lost 6 bases and J lost 6, with 8 bases in between. CDR3 amino acids: CASRGNPGELFF. DNA for the CDR3: TGTGCCAGCAGGGGCAATCCCGGGGAGCTGTTTTTT.

Worth noting for this clone: This sample also contains other DNA sequences that code for the same CDR3. The chain couples TRBV18 to TRBJ2-5, with D possibly being TRBD1 (5 bases). V was cut by 2 bases and J by 4 bases, with 5 bases left in between. The CDR3 contains 12 residues. Germline CDR1 KGHSH, CDR2 LQKENI. This CDR3 is CASSPRGETQYF. The CDR3 DNA is TGTGCCAGCTCACCAAGGGGAGAGACCCAGTACTTC.

This clone was recorded only once. The chain recombines TRBV6-5 with TRBJ1-1; D is perhaps TRBD1 (6 bases). Trimming cost V 6 bases and J 0 bases, with 11 bases left between them. The CDR3 length is 14 residues. The V gene's germline CDR1 is MNHEY and CDR2 SVGAGI. The CDR3 sequence: CASRGGGMNTEAFF. Written as DNA, the CDR3 is TGTGCCAGCAGAGGGGGGGGTATGAACACTGAAGCTTTCTTT.

This sequence joins TRBV6-4 and TRBJ2-2, with D possibly TRBD1 on 6 matching bases. The germline CDR1 and CDR2 sequences are MRHNA and SNTAGT. The CDR3 consists of 15 residues. Trimming cost V 3 bases and J 0 bases, with 8 bases left between them. The CDR3 DNA reads TGTGCCAGCAGTGAGGGGGCCCCGAACACCGGGGAGCTGTTTTTT. Translated: CASSEGAPNTGELFF.

This chain joins TRBV4-1 and TRBJ1-2; TRBD1 is a possible D gene (5 bases). Trimming left V 2 bases short and J 1 base short, with 14 bases between. The CDR3 consists of 16 residues. Looked up from germline, CDR1 is MGHRA and CDR2 is YSYEKL. CDR3: CASSQSGGNLNYGYTF. The DNA of the CDR3 is TGCGCCAGCAGCCAATCCGGGGGAAATCTTAACTATGGCTACACCTTC.

The V gene is TRBV28, the J gene TRBJ1-1; the match to TRBD1 covers 9 bases. V trimming: 2 bases; J trimming: 5 bases; junction bases outside the gene matches: 9. The CDR3 runs to 16 residues. Per germline, CDR1 MDHEN and CDR2 SYDVKM. Here the CDR3 reads CASSLGTGGRWTEAFF. The CDR3 DNA sequence: TGTGCCAGCAGTTTAGGTACAGGGGGCAGGTGGACTGAAGCTTTCTTT.

This rearrangement joins TRBV2 to TRBJ2-3; 13 bases align to TRBD2. Looked up from germline, CDR1 is SNHLY and CDR2 is FYNNEI. The junction had 13 bases not matched to a gene; V was cut back by 6 bases and J by 4 bases. The CDR3 covers 18 residues. The CDR3 DNA reads TGTGCCAGCAGCCTGAAGATGCCTACTAGCGGGGGGGCAGATACGCAGTATTTT. Amino acids: CASSLKMPTSGGADTQYF.

The chain couples TRBV9 to TRBJ1-2; D gene uncertain. V was cut by 3 bases and J by 8 bases, with 14 bases left in between. Per the germline V gene, CDR1 is SGDLS and CDR2 is YYNGEE. The CDR3 has 13 amino acids. The CDR3 loop reads CASSEEGMGGYTF. The CDR3, as DNA: TGTGCCAGCAGCGAGGAGGGAATGGGGGGCTACACCTTC.

The rearrangement uses TRBV12-5 and TRBJ1-4; D might be TRBD1 (5 bases). Germline assignment: CDR1 LGHNT and CDR2 FRNRAP. V gave up 0 bases and J gave up 10 bases, with 9 bases separating them. The CDR3 has 13 residues. CDR3 nucleotide sequence: TGTGCTAGTGGTTTGGTTGGGGGAGGAAAACTGTTTTTT. Its translation: CASGLVGGGKLFF.

The chain carries TRBV14 and TRBJ2-7; the D is unclear. Germline CDR1 reads SGHDN; CDR2 reads FVKESK. Trimming cost V 0 bases and J 3 bases, with 6 bases left between them. This CDR3 is built from 13 residues. The CDR3 DNA reads TGTGCCAGCAGCCAAGACTCCGTCTACGAGCAGTACTTC. Residues: CASSQDSVYEQYF.

In its sample, this clone was seen once. The chain links TRBV5-1 to TRBJ2-1; D uncertain. The CDR3 sequence is 14 residues long. CDR1 SGHRS and CDR2 YFSETQ come from the germline V gene. V lost 2 bases and J 1 base, leaving 7 bases between the germline ends. CDR3 amino acids: CASSFGRSYNEQFF. CDR3 nucleotides: TGCGCCAGCAGCTTCGGCAGGTCCTACAATGAGCAGTTCTTC.

The rearrangement joins TRBV10-1 to TRBJ1-5, with 7 bases aligning to TRBD1. The ends lost 9 bases at V and 1 base at J; junction bases unmatched: 9. This CDR3 is 15 amino acids long. Germline lookup yields CDR1 WNHNN and CDR2 SYGVQD (reference sequence). The CDR3 spells CARSGGSGSNQPQHF. CDR3 nucleotides: TGCGCCAGGTCAGGGGGAAGTGGGAGCAATCAGCCCCAGCATTTT.